The table lists the clone carrying this T cell receptor (beta chain) with many counts. The sample comes from a study of early T cells in non-severe SARS-CoV-2 infection. This CDR3 has 13 residues. In germline, CDR1 is SGDLS, CDR2 YYNGEE. V lost 4 bases and J lost 15; bases outside the gene matches: 13. TCRdb re-called the 5' RACE reads through MiXCR, storing one row per CDR3 protein. The sample holds around 60,000 distinct CDR3 sequences, about 13% seen once. The sequencing input was whole blood. The receptor comes from an adult who was a healthcare worker with PCR-confirmed SARS-CoV-2 infection or an uninfected control (not recorded which). The rearrangement uses TRBV9 and TRBJ2-1, with 7 bases aligning to TRBD1. Here the CDR3 reads CASSSQTGTRWFF. The CDR3, as DNA: TGTGCCAGCAGCTCCCAGACAGGGACGAGGTGGTTCTTC. Full variable domain (rest looked up from reference TRBV9 and TRBJ2-1): DSGVTQTPKHLITATGQRVTLRCSPRSGDLSVYWYQQSLDQGLQFLIQYYNGEERAKGNILERFSAQQFPDLHSELNLSSLELGDSALYFCASSSQTGTRWFFGPGTRLTVL.